Reported below is one TCR beta chain. These data are taken from a study of blood T cell repertoires in COVID-19. Overall study: Sources were T cells, B-cell-depleted T cells, or PBMCs; the material itself was cDNA or gDNA.

Sequenced by immunoSEQ multiplex PCR; TCRdb stores in-frame clones only, minus some. The sample carries approximately 110,000 clones, 70% to 90% recorded once. The CDR3 has 15 amino acids. Unmatched junction bases numbered 6, after V lost 5 bases and J lost 2 bases. Germline V gene lookup returns CDR1 SGHTA and CDR2 FQGNSA. Sequencing input: peripheral blood. The chain employs TRBV7-2 and TRBJ2-3; 8 nucleotides line up with TRBD1. This sequence was found in a middle-aged man with acute or convalescent COVID-19. Written as DNA, the CDR3 is TGTGCCAGCAGCCAAAGGACAGGGCCCACAGATACGCAGTATTTT. It yields the protein CASSQRTGPTDTQYF.